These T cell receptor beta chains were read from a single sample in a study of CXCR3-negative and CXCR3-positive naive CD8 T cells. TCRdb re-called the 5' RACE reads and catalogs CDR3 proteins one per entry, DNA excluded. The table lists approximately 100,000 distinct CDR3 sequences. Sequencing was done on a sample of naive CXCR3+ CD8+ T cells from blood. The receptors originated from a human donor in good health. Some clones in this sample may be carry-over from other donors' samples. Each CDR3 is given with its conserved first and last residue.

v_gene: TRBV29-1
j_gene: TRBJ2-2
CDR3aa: CSVEDIPGTGDTGELFF

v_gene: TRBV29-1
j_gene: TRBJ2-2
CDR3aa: CSVGAPNTGELFF

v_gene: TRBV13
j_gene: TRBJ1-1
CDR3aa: CASSFPSRDTEAFF

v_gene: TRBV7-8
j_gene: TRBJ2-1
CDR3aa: CASSPLLPLAGGRYEQFF

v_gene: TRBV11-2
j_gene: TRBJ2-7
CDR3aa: CASSALGGNYEQYF

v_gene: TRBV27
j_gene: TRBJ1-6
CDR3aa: CASSSGDSRHSPLHF

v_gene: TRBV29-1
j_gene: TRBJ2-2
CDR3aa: CSATTVGTNTGELFF

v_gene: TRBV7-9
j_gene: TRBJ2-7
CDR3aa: CASSLVTSPYEQYF

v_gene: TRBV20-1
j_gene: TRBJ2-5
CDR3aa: CSAGAPSSGGATQYF

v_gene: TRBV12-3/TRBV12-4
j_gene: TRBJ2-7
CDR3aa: CASREGREEDEQYF

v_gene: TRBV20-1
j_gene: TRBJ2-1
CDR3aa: CSALRTSYNEQFF

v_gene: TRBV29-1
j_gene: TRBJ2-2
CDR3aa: CSVDRETGELFF

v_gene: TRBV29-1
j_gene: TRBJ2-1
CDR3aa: CSVVADPYNEQFF

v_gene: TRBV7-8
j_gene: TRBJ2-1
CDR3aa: CATVDLGTKNQQDEQFF

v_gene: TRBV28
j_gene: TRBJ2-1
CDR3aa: CASTLPGASGGRLYEQFF

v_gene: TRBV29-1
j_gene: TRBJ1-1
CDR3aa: CSVEGGRDGGNTEAFF

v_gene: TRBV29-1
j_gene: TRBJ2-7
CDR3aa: CSGGMGQEYEQYF

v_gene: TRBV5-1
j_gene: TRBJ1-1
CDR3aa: CASSDGQGRTEALF

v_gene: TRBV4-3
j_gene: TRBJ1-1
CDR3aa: CASSQGTGRDTEAFF

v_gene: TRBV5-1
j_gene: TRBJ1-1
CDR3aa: CASSLALTGRNTEAFF

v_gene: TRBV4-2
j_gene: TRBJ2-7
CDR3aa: CASSQDPPSGGEQYF

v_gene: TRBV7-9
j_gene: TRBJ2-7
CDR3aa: CASSFLAGGVNEQYF

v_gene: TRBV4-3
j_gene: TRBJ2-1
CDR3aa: CASSQDRRGYEQFF

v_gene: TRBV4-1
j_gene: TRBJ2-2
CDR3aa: CASSQAPGQGTGELFF